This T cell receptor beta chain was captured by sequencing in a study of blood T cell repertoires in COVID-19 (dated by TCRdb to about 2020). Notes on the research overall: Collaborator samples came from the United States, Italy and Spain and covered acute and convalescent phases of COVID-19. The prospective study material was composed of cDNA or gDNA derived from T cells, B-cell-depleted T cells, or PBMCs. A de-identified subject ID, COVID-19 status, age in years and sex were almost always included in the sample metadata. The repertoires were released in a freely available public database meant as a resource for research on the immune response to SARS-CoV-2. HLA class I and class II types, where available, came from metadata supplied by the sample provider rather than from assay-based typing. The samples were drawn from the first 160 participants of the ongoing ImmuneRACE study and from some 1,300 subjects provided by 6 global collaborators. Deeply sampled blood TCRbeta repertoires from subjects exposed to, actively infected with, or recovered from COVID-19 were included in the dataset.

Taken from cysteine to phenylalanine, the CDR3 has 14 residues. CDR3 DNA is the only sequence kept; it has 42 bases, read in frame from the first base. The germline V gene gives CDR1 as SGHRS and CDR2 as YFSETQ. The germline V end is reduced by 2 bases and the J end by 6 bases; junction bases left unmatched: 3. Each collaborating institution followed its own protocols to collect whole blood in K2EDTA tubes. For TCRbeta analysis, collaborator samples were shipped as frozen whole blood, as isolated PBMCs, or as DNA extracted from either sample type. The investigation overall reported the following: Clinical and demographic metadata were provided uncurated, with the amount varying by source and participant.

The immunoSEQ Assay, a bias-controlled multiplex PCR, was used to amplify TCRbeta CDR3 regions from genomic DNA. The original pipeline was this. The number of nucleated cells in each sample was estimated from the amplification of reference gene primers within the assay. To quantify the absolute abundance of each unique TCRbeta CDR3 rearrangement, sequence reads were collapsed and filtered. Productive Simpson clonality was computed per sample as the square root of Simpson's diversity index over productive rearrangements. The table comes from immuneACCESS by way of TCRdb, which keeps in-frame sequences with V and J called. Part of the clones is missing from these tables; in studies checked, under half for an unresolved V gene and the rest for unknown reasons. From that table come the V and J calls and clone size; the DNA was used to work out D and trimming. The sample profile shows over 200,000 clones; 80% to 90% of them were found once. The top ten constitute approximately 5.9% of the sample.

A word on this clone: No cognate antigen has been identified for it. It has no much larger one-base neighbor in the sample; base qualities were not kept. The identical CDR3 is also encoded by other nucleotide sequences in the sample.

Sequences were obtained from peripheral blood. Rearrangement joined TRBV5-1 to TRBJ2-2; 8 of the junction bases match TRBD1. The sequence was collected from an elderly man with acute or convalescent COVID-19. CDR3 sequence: CASSLQGGAGELFF. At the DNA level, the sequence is TGCGCCAGCAGCTTACAGGGGGGTGCCGGGGAGCTGTTTTTT.